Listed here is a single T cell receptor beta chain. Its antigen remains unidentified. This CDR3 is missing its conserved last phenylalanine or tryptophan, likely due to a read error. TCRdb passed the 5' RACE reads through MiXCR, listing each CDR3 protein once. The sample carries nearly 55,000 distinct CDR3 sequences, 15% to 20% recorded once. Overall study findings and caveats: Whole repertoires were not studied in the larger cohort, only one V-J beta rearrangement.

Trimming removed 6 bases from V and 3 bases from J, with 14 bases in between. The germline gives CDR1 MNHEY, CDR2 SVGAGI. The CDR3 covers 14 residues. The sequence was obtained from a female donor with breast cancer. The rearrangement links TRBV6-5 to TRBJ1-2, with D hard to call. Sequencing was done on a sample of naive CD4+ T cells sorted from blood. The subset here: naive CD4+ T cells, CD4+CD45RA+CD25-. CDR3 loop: CASSRPMPYYGYTL. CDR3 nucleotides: TGTGCCAGCAGCAGACCGATGCCCTACTATGGCTACACCCTC.